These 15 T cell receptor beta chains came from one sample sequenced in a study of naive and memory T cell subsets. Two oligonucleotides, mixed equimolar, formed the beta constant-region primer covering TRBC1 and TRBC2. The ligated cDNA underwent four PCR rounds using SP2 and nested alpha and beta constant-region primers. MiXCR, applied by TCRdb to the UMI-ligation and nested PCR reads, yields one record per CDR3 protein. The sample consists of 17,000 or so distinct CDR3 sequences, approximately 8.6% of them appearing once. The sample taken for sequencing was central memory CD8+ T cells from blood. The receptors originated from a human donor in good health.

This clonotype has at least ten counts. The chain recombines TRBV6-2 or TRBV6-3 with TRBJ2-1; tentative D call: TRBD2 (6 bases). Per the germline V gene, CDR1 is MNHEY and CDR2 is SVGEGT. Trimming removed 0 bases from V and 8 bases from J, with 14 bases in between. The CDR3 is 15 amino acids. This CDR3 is CASSYSSGGGDEQFF. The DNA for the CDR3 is TGTGCCAGCAGTTACTCTAGCGGAGGCGGGGATGAGCAGTTCTTC.

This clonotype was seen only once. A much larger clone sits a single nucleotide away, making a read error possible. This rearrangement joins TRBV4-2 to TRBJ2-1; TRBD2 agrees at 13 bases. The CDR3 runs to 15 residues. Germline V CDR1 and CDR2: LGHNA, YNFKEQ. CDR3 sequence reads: CVSKPGLAGMNEQFF. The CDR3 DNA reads TGTGTCAGCAAACCGGGACTAGCGGGGATGAATGAGCAGTTCTTC.

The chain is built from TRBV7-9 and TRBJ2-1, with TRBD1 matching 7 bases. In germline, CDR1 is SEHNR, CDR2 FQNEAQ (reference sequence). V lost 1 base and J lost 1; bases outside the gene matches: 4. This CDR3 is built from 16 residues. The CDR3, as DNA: TGTGCCAGCAGCTTAGTAAAGGGGGCTTCCTACAATGAGCAGTTCTTC. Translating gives CASSLVKGASYNEQFF.

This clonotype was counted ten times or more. In DNA form, the CDR3 reads TGTGCCAGCAGTGGCCCGGAGGACAGGGGGGGGAACACCGGGGAGCTGTTTTTT. It specifies CASSGPEDRGGNTGELFF. This rearrangement joins TRBV6-6 to TRBJ2-2, with 10 bases matching TRBD1. Germline lookup yields CDR1 MNHNY and CDR2 SVGAGI (reference sequence). CDR3 length: 18 residues. Unmatched junction bases numbered 10, after V lost 5 bases and J lost 1 base.

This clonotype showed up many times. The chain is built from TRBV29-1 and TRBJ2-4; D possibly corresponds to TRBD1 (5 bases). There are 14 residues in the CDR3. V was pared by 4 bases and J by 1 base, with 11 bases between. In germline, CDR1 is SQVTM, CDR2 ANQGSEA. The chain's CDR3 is CSVGQGNAKNIQYF. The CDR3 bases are TGCAGCGTTGGTCAGGGTAACGCCAAAAACATTCAGTACTTC.

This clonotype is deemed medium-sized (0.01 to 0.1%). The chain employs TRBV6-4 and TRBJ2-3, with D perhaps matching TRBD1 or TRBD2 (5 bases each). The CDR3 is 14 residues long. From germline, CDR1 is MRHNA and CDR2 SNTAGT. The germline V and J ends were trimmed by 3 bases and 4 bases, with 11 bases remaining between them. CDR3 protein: CASSEEGHADTQYF. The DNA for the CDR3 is TGTGCCAGCAGTGAAGAGGGGCATGCAGATACGCAGTATTTT.

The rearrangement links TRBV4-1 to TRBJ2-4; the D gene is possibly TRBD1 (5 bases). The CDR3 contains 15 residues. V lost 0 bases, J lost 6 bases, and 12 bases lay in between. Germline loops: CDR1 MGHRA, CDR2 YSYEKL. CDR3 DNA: TGCGCCAGCAGCCAAGATGGCGGCCAGGGAAACATTCAGTACTTC. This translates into CASSQDGGQGNIQYF.

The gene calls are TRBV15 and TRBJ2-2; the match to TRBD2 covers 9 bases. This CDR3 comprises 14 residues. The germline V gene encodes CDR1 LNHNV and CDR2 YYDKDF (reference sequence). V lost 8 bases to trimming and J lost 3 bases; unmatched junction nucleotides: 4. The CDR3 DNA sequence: TGTGCCACCTCTCGCGGGGGGGACACCGGGGAGCTGTTTTTT. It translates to CATSRGGDTGELFF.

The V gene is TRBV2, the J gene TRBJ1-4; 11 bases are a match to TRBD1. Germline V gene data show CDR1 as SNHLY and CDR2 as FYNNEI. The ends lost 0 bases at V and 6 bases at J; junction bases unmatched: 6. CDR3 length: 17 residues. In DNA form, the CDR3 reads TGTGCCAGCAGTGAAGCGGGGACAGGGGGAAGTCATGAAAAACTGTTTTTT. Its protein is CASSEAGTGGSHEKLFF.

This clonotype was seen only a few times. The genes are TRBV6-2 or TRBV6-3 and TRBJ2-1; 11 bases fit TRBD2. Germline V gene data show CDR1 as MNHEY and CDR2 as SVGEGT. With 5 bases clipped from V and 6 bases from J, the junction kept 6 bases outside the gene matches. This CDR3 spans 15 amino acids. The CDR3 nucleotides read TGTGCCAGCAGTGAGGTAGCGGGAGGGATCAATGAGCAGTTCTTC. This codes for CASSEVAGGINEQFF.

CDR3 in amino acids: CASSTFGGASWEQYF. CDR3 bases: TGTGCCAGCAGCACCTTCGGGGGGGCCAGTTGGGAGCAGTACTTC. The chain has TRBV7-2 and TRBJ2-7; 8 nucleotides match TRBD2. After removal of 5 bases from V and 7 bases from J, the junction contained 13 bases not matched to a gene. Germline V lookup: CDR1 SGHTA, CDR2 FQGNSA. The CDR3 extends over 15 amino acids. Full variable domain (missing parts from reference TRBV7-2 and TRBJ2-7): GAGVSQSPSNKVTEKGKDVELRCDPISGHTALYWYRQSLGQGLEFLIYFQGNSAPDKSGLPSDRFSAERTGGSVSTLTIQRTQQEDSAVYLCASSTFGGASWEQYFGPGTRLTVT.

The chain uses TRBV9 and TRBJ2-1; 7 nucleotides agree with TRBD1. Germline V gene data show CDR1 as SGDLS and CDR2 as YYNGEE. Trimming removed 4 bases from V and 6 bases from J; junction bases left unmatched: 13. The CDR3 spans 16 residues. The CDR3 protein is CASSSEDRYAGNEQFF. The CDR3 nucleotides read TGTGCCAGCAGCTCGGAGGACAGGTATGCAGGCAATGAGCAGTTCTTC.

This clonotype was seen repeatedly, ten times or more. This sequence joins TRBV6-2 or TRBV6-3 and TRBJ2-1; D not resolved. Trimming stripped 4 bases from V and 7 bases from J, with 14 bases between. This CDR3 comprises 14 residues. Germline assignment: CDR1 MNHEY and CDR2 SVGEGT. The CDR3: CASSLLGFENEQFF. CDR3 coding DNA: TGTGCCAGCAGTTTATTAGGTTTTGAGAATGAGCAGTTCTTC.

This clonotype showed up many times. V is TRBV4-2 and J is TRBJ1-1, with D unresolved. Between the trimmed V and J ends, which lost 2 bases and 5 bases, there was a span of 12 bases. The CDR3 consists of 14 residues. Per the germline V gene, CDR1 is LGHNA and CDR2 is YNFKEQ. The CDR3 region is CASSQSLLGTEAFF. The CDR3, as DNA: TGTGCCAGCAGCCAATCTTTGCTAGGGACTGAAGCTTTCTTT.

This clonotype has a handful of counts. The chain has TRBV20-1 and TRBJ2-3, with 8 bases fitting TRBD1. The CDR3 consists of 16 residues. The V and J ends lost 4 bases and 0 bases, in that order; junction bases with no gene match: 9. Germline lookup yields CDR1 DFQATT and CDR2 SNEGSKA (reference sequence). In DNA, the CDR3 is TGCAGTGCTAAGACCCGGGACAGGACTAGCACAGATACGCAGTATTTT. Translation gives CSAKTRDRTSTDTQYF.